These 26 T cell receptor beta chains came from one sample sequenced in a study of T cell responses to AZD1222 COVID-19 vaccine. TCRdb's copy holds only in-frame clones and misses some; the assay was immunoSEQ multiplex PCR. This sample has approximately 93,000 clones, with about 91% found just once. The specimen comprised peripheral blood, sampled 28 days after the second AZD1222 dose. The receptors derive from an adult who received the AZD1222 COVID-19 vaccine.

The chain is built from TRBV13 and TRBJ1-2, with TRBD1 as a possible D gene (5 bases). The length of the CDR3 is 15 residues. Trimming removed 5 bases from V and 0 bases from J, with 13 bases in between. Germline V lookup: CDR1 PRHDT, CDR2 FYEKMQ (reference sequence). This CDR3 reads CASSRLGESNYGYTF. Written as DNA, the CDR3 is TGTGCCAGCAGCCGCCTGGGGGAATCTAACTATGGCTACACCTTC.

This chain links TRBV19 with TRBJ1-1, with unresolved D. Trimming stripped 4 bases from V and 1 base from J, with 10 bases between. Germline V CDR1 and CDR2: LNHDA, SQIVND (reference sequence). CDR3 length equals 14 residues. In nucleotides, the CDR3 is TGTGCCAGTAGTAGTTTTAGCCAGAACACTGAAGCTTTCTTT. Amino acid sequence: CASSSFSQNTEAFF.

J is TRBJ1-2 and V is TRBV7-2; D is perhaps TRBD1 (6 bases). V was clipped by 3 bases and J by 1 base, with 12 bases between them. CDR3 size: 15 residues. The V gene's germline CDR1 is SGHTA and CDR2 FQGNSA. CDR3 nucleotide sequence: TGTGCCAGCAGCTTGCAGGACAGAAGTAACTATGGCTACACCTTC. Protein sequence: CASSLQDRSNYGYTF.

In its sample, this clone was seen a few times. In DNA, the CDR3 is TGTGCCAGCTCACCACCGTCGGGGGGGGGATACAATGAGCAGTTCTTC. It encodes CASSPPSGGGYNEQFF. The chain has TRBV18 and TRBJ2-1; 8 positions agree with TRBD2. CDR1 is KGHSH, CDR2 LQKENI, per germline. Unmatched junction bases numbered 5, after V lost 0 bases and J lost 4 bases. The CDR3 has 16 amino acids.

The chain employs TRBV27 and TRBJ2-7, with TRBD2 identical over 9 bases. V gave up 6 bases and J gave up 2 bases; unmatched junction bases: 8. The CDR3 consists of 15 residues. The germline gives CDR1 MNHEY, CDR2 SMNVEV (reference sequence). In DNA, the CDR3 is TGTGCCAGCAGAATCAGCGGGGGGTCACCCTACGAGCAGTACTTC. This sequence encodes CASRISGGSPYEQYF.

The chain carries TRBV9 and TRBJ2-5, with 9 bases identical to TRBD2. With V trimmed by 0 bases and J by 5 bases, 8 bases remained unmatched. The CDR3 has 16 amino acids. Germline values: CDR1 SGDLS, CDR2 YYNGEE. Here the CDR3 DNA reads TGTGCCAGCAGCGTAGGTAGCGGGGGTGAATTGGAGACCCAGTACTTC. Encoded protein: CASSVGSGGELETQYF.

This clone was counted between two and nine times. The CDR3 sequence: CASSQVQGAGTEAFF. The CDR3 DNA is TGCGCCAGCAGCCAAGTTCAGGGGGCAGGCACTGAAGCTTTCTTT. The chain is built from TRBV4-3 and TRBJ1-1; 8 positions match TRBD1. Germline V gene data show CDR1 as LGHNA and CDR2 as YSLEER. J lost 4 bases, V lost 1 base, and 5 bases had no gene match. The CDR3 loop spans 15 amino acids.

The chain combines TRBV2 with TRBJ1-2; weak D call: TRBD1 (5 bases). Germline V gene data show CDR1 as SNHLY and CDR2 as FYNNEI. The CDR3 loop spans 12 amino acids. Trimming removed 5 bases from V and 7 bases from J, with 11 bases in between. CDR3 amino acids: CASSLDRAGYTF. The CDR3 region has the DNA TGTGCCAGCAGTTTAGACAGAGCTGGCTACACCTTC.

This rearrangement joins TRBV27 to TRBJ1-3; D is ambiguous. From germline, CDR1 is MNHEY and CDR2 SMNVEV (reference sequence). The CDR3 consists of 16 residues. The germline V and J ends were trimmed by 5 bases and 0 bases, with 14 bases remaining between them. CDR3 sequence reads: CASSPGLWSSGNTIYF. The DNA of the CDR3 is TGTGCCAGCAGTCCCGGACTGTGGAGCTCTGGAAACACCATATATTTT.

The V and J genes are TRBV5-6 and TRBJ1-1; D may be TRBD1 (6 bases). CDR1 and CDR2 (germline): SGHDT, YYEEEE. The CDR3 is 14 amino acids. Trimming removed 4 bases at V and 2 bases at J, with 12 bases between. CDR3 residues: CASSLRRGNTEAFF. The CDR3 region has the DNA TGTGCCAGCAGCCTACGCAGGGGAAACACTGAAGCTTTCTTT. The whole variable domain, filled in from reference TRBV5-6 and TRBJ1-1, reads DAGVTQSPTHLIKTRGQQVTLRCSPKSGHDTVSWYQQALGQGPQFIFQYYEEEERQRGNFPDRFSGHQFPNYSSELNVNALLLGDSALYLCASSLRRGNTEAFFGQGTRLTVV.

The rearrangement uses TRBV11-1 and TRBJ2-7; perhaps TRBD2 as D (5 bases). The CDR3 has 14 amino acids. The V end lost 1 base, the J end lost 2 bases, and 9 bases lay between the germline ends. CDR1 and CDR2 (germline): SGHAT, FQDESV (reference sequence). CDR3 DNA sequence: TGTGCCAGCAGCTTAGAAAGCGGTACCTACGAGCAGTACTTC. Encoded protein: CASSLESGTYEQYF.

J is TRBJ2-7 and V is TRBV11-2, with TRBD2 identical over 11 bases. The CDR3 consists of 16 residues. The trim removed 1 base at V and 2 bases at J, leaving 4 bases unmatched. Germline CDR1 and CDR2: SGHAT and FQNNGV. CDR3: CASSLGSSGGTYEQYF. For the CDR3, the DNA is TGTGCCAGCAGCTTAGGGTCTAGCGGGGGGACCTACGAGCAGTACTTC.

V usage is TRBV6-5 and J usage is TRBJ1-5; D is unresolved. Germline V gene sequence: CDR1 MNHEY, CDR2 SVGAGI. CDR3 length: 12 amino acids. V lost 6 bases, J lost 5 bases, and 8 bases lay in between. CDR3 sequence (DNA): TGTGCCAGCAGGCCCCTACATCAGCCCCAGCATTTT. As protein: CASRPLHQPQHF.

Here the CDR3 DNA reads TGTGCCAGCAGCTTACGGGACTCCTACGAGCAGTACTTC. This codes for CASSLRDSYEQYF. The J gene is TRBJ2-7, the V gene TRBV7-2; D might be TRBD2 (5 bases). The CDR3 is 13 residues long. Germline V gene sequence: CDR1 SGHTA, CDR2 FQGNSA. V dropped 2 bases and J dropped 0 bases, with 5 bases sitting between them.

This sequence joins TRBV11-2 and TRBJ1-1; D is unclear. The CDR3 extends over 12 amino acids. Trimming took off 3 bases at V and 5 bases at J, with 7 bases between the two ends. Germline CDR1 is SGHAT and CDR2 is FQNNGV. CDR3 sequence: CASSFGMTEAFF. The CDR3 DNA reads TGTGCCAGCAGCTTCGGTATGACTGAAGCTTTCTTT.

The rearrangement uses TRBV5-8 and TRBJ2-3; D unresolved. This CDR3 is built from 14 residues. The germline CDR1 and CDR2 sequences are SGHTS and YDEGEE. Trimming took off 3 bases at V and 2 bases at J, with 10 bases between the two ends. The CDR3 reads CASSSHLNTDTQYF. CDR3 coding DNA: TGTGCCAGCAGCTCCCACCTCAACACAGATACGCAGTATTTT. The full variable domain, completed using reference TRBV5-8 and TRBJ2-3, is EAGVTQSPTHLIKTRGQQATLRCSPISGHTSVYWYQQALGLGLQFLLWYDEGEERNRGNFPPRFSGRQFPNYSSELNVNALELEDSALYLCASSSHLNTDTQYFGPGTRLTVL.

The chain employs TRBV11-3 and TRBJ2-1, with D tentatively TRBD2 (6 bases). Germline V gene data show CDR1 as SGHNT and CDR2 as YENEEA. The CDR3 has 14 residues. V lost 5 bases, J lost 2 bases, and 10 bases lay in between. CDR3 DNA: TGTGCCAGCAGCGCCGGGGGTACCTACAATGAGCAGTTCTTC. Residues: CASSAGGTYNEQFF.

The rearrangement uses TRBV30 and TRBJ2-7, with D unresolved. The CDR3 is 14 amino acids. CDR1 GTSNPN and CDR2 SVGIG come from the germline V gene (reference sequence). V was cut by 0 bases and J by 1 base, with 10 bases left in between. The CDR3: CAWSVALGSYEQYF. CDR3 nucleotide sequence: TGTGCCTGGAGTGTAGCTTTGGGTTCCTACGAGCAGTACTTC.

The chain couples TRBV12-3 or TRBV12-4 to TRBJ1-1; D ambiguous. V was trimmed by 8 bases and J by 2 bases, leaving 9 bases between them. This CDR3 comprises 12 residues. CDR3 nucleotide sequence: TGTGCCAGCCGAAAAACCAACACTGAAGCTTTCTTT. It specifies CASRKTNTEAFF.

The CDR3: CATRQGQYQPQHF. DNA for the CDR3: TGTGCCACCAGACAGGGGCAGTATCAGCCCCAGCATTTT. J is TRBJ1-5 and V is TRBV19; TRBD1 matches at 8 bases. Per the germline V gene, CDR1 is LNHDA and CDR2 is SQIVND (reference sequence). CDR3 length equals 13 residues. V lost 10 bases to trimming and J lost 5 bases; unmatched junction nucleotides: 7.

This clone was seen a single time. The chain recombines TRBV19 with TRBJ1-2, with unresolved D. Between the trimmed V and J ends, which lost 0 bases and 4 bases, there was a span of 6 bases. The CDR3 totals 13 residues. Germline V CDR1 and CDR2: LNHDA, SQIVND (reference sequence). CDR3 coding DNA: TGTGCCAGTAGTATAGATCTGGCCTATGGCTACACCTTC. This sequence encodes CASSIDLAYGYTF.

V is TRBV6-8 and J is TRBJ1-3; no clear D. This CDR3 has 15 residues. Germline V lookup: CDR1 MNHGY, CDR2 SAAAGT. Trimming took 6 bases from V and 0 from J, leaving 12 bases between them. For the CDR3, the DNA is TGTGCCAGCAGAAGCGACTTTCGCTCTGGAAACACCATATATTTT. Encoded protein: CASRSDFRSGNTIYF.

This chain uses TRBV7-9 with TRBJ2-7, with TRBD2 matching 11 bases. Trimming at V came to 6 bases and at J to 3 bases, leaving 10 bases not matched to a gene. The CDR3 sequence is 16 residues long. Germline V gene sequence: CDR1 SEHNR, CDR2 FQNEAQ (reference sequence). The CDR3 reads CASSPSGLAGNYEQYF. The DNA of the CDR3 is TGTGCCAGCAGTCCCTCTGGACTAGCGGGTAACTACGAGCAGTACTTC.

The genes are TRBV6-5 and TRBJ2-5, with 7 bases matching TRBD1. The V gene's germline CDR1 is MNHEY and CDR2 SVGAGI. This CDR3 is built from 15 residues. J gave up 5 bases and V 7 bases, and 13 bases lay outside the gene matches. The CDR3, as DNA: TGTGCCAGCAATACAGGGGCCACCGGGGAGGAGACCCAGTACTTC. Translated: CASNTGATGEETQYF.

This clone is a singleton in its sample. The chain combines TRBV27 with TRBJ2-7; 8 positions match TRBD1. CDR1 is MNHEY and CDR2 is SMNVEV in the germline V gene (reference sequence). There are 16 residues in the CDR3. V dropped 5 bases and J dropped 3; count of bases not matched to a gene: 12. The CDR3: CASSHSTGTGLYEQYF. In DNA form, the CDR3 reads TGTGCCAGCAGTCACTCAACCGGGACAGGACTCTACGAGCAGTACTTC.

This chain uses TRBV11-3 with TRBJ2-1; D is possibly TRBD1 or TRBD2 (5 bases each). There are 16 residues in the CDR3. Germline V lookup: CDR1 SGHNT, CDR2 YENEEA. The germline V and J ends were trimmed by 3 bases and 0 bases, with 12 bases remaining between them. CDR3 coding DNA: TGTGCCAGCAGCTTTAGAGGGGATGTCTCCTACAATGAGCAGTTCTTC. It translates to CASSFRGDVSYNEQFF.